This record covers a single T cell receptor (beta chain). A roughly 220 ng quantity of DNA, 30,000 to 35,000 T cell genomes, went into the sorted-subset replicate PCRs. Method: immunoSEQ multiplex PCR; TCRdb's copy keeps in-frame clones and lacks some. The profile shows a few million clones, 85% to 95% of them singletons. CDR3 length: 13 residues. Germline trimming cut 7 bases from V and 3 bases from J; bases unmatched to any gene: 4. The V gene's germline CDR1 is MDHEN and CDR2 SYDVKM. This sample stems from a study of shared clonotypes between healthy human individuals. The specimen was naive CD4+ T cells from PBMCs. Subset noted: CD45RA+ positively selected. The rearrangement links TRBV28 to TRBJ2-7, with 9 bases fitting TRBD1. This TCR came from a young man in good health. Some clones in this sample may be carry-over from other donors' samples. The CDR3 DNA reads as TGTGCCAGCAATCCGGGACAGGGCTACGAGCAGTACTTC. It codes for CASNPGQGYEQYF. Complete variable domain (other parts from reference TRBV28 and TRBJ2-7): DVKVTQSSRYLVKRTGEKVFLECVQDMDHENMFWYRQDPGLGLRLIYFSYDVKMKEKGDIPEGYSVSREKKERFSLILESASTNQTSMYLCASNPGQGYEQYFGPGTRLTVT.